A selection of T cell receptor beta chains follows, all from one sample in a study of human T cells and chemical hapten exposure. TCRdb used MiXCR to reprocess the RACE reads, holding one entry per CDR3 protein. The sample yields about 340,000 distinct CDR3 sequences, about 7% seen once. The material sequenced was whole blood, taken in connection with sensitization to the hapten diphenylcyclopropenone (DPC). These TCRs come from a woman younger than 30 with alopecia areata. Some clones in this sample may be carry-over from other donors' samples. Each CDR3 is given with its conserved first and last residue. Each record gives: V gene, CDR3 protein.

v_call: TRBV5-1
cdr3_aa: CASSPYINYGYTF

v_call: TRBV10-3
cdr3_aa: CAITSGTGEPLHF

v_call: TRBV6-5
cdr3_aa: CASSYSQGTDEQYF

v_call: TRBV20-1
cdr3_aa: CSAEYGTSGNTDTQYF

v_call: TRBV7-9
cdr3_aa: CASSETDRGPDAFF

v_call: TRBV10-2
cdr3_aa: CASTEYRGLYEQYF

v_call: TRBV4-2
cdr3_aa: CASSRGEDSKNEQFF

v_call: TRBV6-5
cdr3_aa: CASLNNYGYTF

v_call: TRBV6-5
cdr3_aa: CASSRQGAATHEQYF

v_call: TRBV6-5
cdr3_aa: CASSYFADVDGSSYNEQFF

v_call: TRBV7-9
cdr3_aa: CASSPDRGEETQYF

v_call: TRBV7-8
cdr3_aa: CASSLGSWLAFF

v_call: TRBV11-2
cdr3_aa: CASSVGSNEKLFF

v_call: TRBV2
cdr3_aa: CASGRASGGLDEQFF

v_call: TRBV18
cdr3_aa: CASSPRTRGADTQYF

v_call: TRBV7-2
cdr3_aa: CASSLAGGPVADTQYF

v_call: TRBV28
cdr3_aa: CASSLAAGGRTGELFF

v_call: TRBV28
cdr3_aa: CASSPVGPYEQYF

v_call: TRBV4-3
cdr3_aa: CASSQDRAGQGINEQFF

v_call: TRBV13
cdr3_aa: CASSSTGRASYEQYF

v_call: TRBV5-4
cdr3_aa: CASSLGRGDTEAFF

v_call: TRBV27
cdr3_aa: CASSSPTGHLYIQYF

v_call: TRBV14
cdr3_aa: CASTGLGGNDEQYF

v_call: TRBV12-3/TRBV12-4
cdr3_aa: CASSTRDRGRGMTF

v_call: TRBV2
cdr3_aa: CASSSAVSYEQYF

v_call: TRBV27
cdr3_aa: CASSLYVRGPTDTQYF

v_call: TRBV5-1
cdr3_aa: CASSSSSFAMDYGETQYF

v_call: TRBV12-3/TRBV12-4
cdr3_aa: CASSPPISSTDTQYF

v_call: TRBV9
cdr3_aa: CASSVQGDTGELFF

v_call: TRBV6-6
cdr3_aa: CASNAQGIDYEQYF

v_call: TRBV10-3
cdr3_aa: CAISEGTSWDTQYF

v_call: TRBV29-1
cdr3_aa: CSVVPWTDYGYTF

v_call: TRBV25-1
cdr3_aa: CASSARDILQETQYF

v_call: TRBV5-6
cdr3_aa: CASSFPQAEGGGYTF

v_call: TRBV6-6
cdr3_aa: CASSTGDSSTDTQYF

v_call: TRBV10-3
cdr3_aa: CAISDPSGGKGDTQYF

v_call: TRBV6-5
cdr3_aa: CASSYSAALYNEQFF

v_call: TRBV21-1
cdr3_aa: CASSKVAGGEEQYF

v_call: TRBV9
cdr3_aa: CASSVEGVSGNTIYF

v_call: TRBV27
cdr3_aa: CASKAGDGEQYF

v_call: TRBV3-1
cdr3_aa: CASSQELAGGWGTDTQYF

v_call: TRBV12-3/TRBV12-4
cdr3_aa: CASSFLNTGASYGYTF

v_call: TRBV2
cdr3_aa: CASNGGTTSTDTQYF

v_call: TRBV27
cdr3_aa: CASSSGASYEQYF

v_call: TRBV28
cdr3_aa: CASSLGQGTGSPLHF

v_call: TRBV7-2
cdr3_aa: CASRGQAGNTIYF

v_call: TRBV18
cdr3_aa: CASSPGTGEAFF

v_call: TRBV18
cdr3_aa: CASSPTPLVGEQFF

v_call: TRBV5-4
cdr3_aa: CASSGDRGPEKLFF

v_call: TRBV7-2
cdr3_aa: CASSLGSGNTGELFF

v_call: TRBV6-1
cdr3_aa: CASSPGTGSEGYTF

v_call: TRBV20-1
cdr3_aa: CSARSESSGANVLTF

v_call: TRBV4-1
cdr3_aa: CASSQEWGSRQYF

v_call: TRBV7-7
cdr3_aa: CASSLEAGEFQETQYF